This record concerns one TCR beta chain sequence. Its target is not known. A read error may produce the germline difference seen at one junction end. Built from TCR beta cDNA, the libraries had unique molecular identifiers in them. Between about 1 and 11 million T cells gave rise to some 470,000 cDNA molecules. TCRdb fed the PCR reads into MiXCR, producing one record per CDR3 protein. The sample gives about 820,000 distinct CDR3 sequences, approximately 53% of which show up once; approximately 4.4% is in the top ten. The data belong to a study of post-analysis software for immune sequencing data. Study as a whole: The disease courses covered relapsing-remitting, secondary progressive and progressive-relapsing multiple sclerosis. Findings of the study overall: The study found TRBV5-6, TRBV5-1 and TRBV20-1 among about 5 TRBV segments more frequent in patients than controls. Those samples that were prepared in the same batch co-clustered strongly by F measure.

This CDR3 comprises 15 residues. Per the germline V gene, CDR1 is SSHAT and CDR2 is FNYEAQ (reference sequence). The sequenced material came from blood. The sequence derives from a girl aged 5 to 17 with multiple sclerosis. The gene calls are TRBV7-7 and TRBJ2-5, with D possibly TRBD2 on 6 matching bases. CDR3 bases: TGTGCTAGCAGCTTAGCGGCAGCAGTCCAAGAGACCCAGTACTTC. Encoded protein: CASSLAAAVQETQYF. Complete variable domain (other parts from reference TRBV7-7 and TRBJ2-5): GAGVSQSPRYKVTKRGQDVTLRCDPISSHATLYWYQQALGQGPEFLTYFNYEAQPDKSGLPSDRFSAERPEGSISTLTIQRTEQRDSAMYRCASSLAAAVQETQYFGPGTRLLVL.